This TCR beta chain was sequenced during a study of blood T cell repertoires in COVID-19. Whole-study context: Samples of COVID-19 (acute and convalescent) were obtained from the United States, Italy and Spain. T cells, B-cell-depleted T cells, or PBMCs supplied cDNA or gDNA.

TCRdb keeps only in-frame clones here, not all; method: immunoSEQ multiplex PCR. The sample has some 200,000 clones, 70% to 90% seen once. This CDR3 spans 15 amino acids. Germline V lookup: CDR1 MNHEY, CDR2 SVGEGT. Germline trimming cut 4 bases from V and 4 bases from J; bases unmatched to any gene: 9. J is TRBJ2-5 and V is TRBV6-2 or TRBV6-3; 7 nucleotides line up with TRBD2. The TCR originated in a man aged 50 to 60 who had recovered from COVID-19. Source material: peripheral blood. The CDR3 DNA follows: TGTGCCAGCAGTTCCGTTGCGGGAGTTGGAGAGACCCAGTACTTC. Protein: CASSSVAGVGETQYF.